One sample yielded the 5 T cell receptor beta chains listed below, sequenced in a study of CD8 T cells in ankylosing spondylitis. TCRdb re-analysed the 5' RACE reads in MiXCR, keeping a single row per CDR3 protein. The profile covers 400,000 to 450,000 distinct CDR3 sequences, with under 20% appearing a single time and under 1.2% taken by the ten largest. These receptors have no identified antigens. The study, taken as a whole, reports: A motif in TCR beta, a set of about eight highly homologous variants, appeared characteristic of ankylosing spondylitis blood.

The source material was blood, either unsorted or a sorted T cell fraction (not recorded which). The receptors were sampled from a male donor with ankylosing spondylitis.

In its sample, this clonotype was seen a few times. V usage is TRBV10-3 and J usage is TRBJ1-5, with 10 bases lining up with TRBD1. After removal of 4 bases from V and 5 bases from J, the junction contained 5 bases not matched to a gene. Looked up from germline, CDR1 is ENHRY and CDR2 is SYGVKD. The CDR3 runs 15 residues. Here the CDR3 DNA reads TGTGCCATCAGTGTGGGACAGGGGACGGATCAGCCCCAGCATTTT. It is translated as CAISVGQGTDQPQHF.

This clonotype was seen ten or more times. The chain employs TRBV10-3 and TRBJ2-5, with TRBD1 identical over 7 bases. J was trimmed by 1 base and V by 4 bases; bases with no gene match: 3. Germline CDR1 is ENHRY and CDR2 is SYGVKD. The CDR3 is made up of 14 amino acids. CDR3 DNA sequence: TGTGCCATCAGTGCCCGGACAGGCCAAGAGACCCAGTACTTC. Translation gives CAISARTGQETQYF.

The rearrangement uses TRBV12-3 or TRBV12-4 and TRBJ1-1, with 9 bases lining up with TRBD1. With 5 bases clipped from V and 4 bases from J, the junction kept 5 bases outside the gene matches. This CDR3 has 14 amino acids. The CDR3 loop reads CASSPQGAGTEAFF. The DNA of the CDR3 is TGTGCCAGCAGTCCACAGGGGGCTGGCACTGAAGCTTTCTTT.

This clonotype was picked up a small number of times. The genes are TRBV10-3 and TRBJ1-5; 9 bases are shared with TRBD1. Germline CDR1 and CDR2: ENHRY and SYGVKD. V was clipped by 3 bases and J by 0 bases; unmatched bases: 3. The length of the CDR3 is 16 residues. CDR3 nucleotides: TGTGCCATCAGTGAAGGGACAGGGATTAGCAATCAGCCCCAGCATTTT. Amino acids: CAISEGTGISNQPQHF.

V usage is TRBV3-1 and J usage is TRBJ1-2; D is undetermined. The CDR3 loop spans 15 amino acids. Germline V CDR1 and CDR2: LGHDT, YNNKEL (reference sequence). The germline V and J ends were trimmed by 1 base and 0 bases, with 9 bases remaining between them. The CDR3 spells CASSQAPSANYGYTF. In DNA form, the CDR3 reads TGTGCCAGCAGCCAAGCCCCTTCAGCTAACTATGGCTACACCTTC.